This T cell receptor (beta chain) was recovered during a study of shared clonotypes between healthy human individuals. Looking at the study overall: Used for every donor were three CD4 naive, three CD4 memory, two CD8 naive and one CD8 memory plate.

Naive CD8 cells were CD45RO-negative, positively selected for CCR7, excluding terminally differentiated effector memory CD45RA+ cells. Comment on this clone: Its antigen is as yet unknown.

Assay used: immunoSEQ multiplex PCR; TCRdb lists only in-frame clones, some missing. The sample yields 2 million to 2.5 million clones, about 95% seen once. Per germline, CDR1 LNHNV and CDR2 YYDKDF (reference sequence). The V gene lost 4 bases and the J gene lost 2 bases, with 19 bases spanning the gap. The CDR3 loop spans 17 amino acids. The study, taken as a whole, reports: Some clonotypes were shared by all four sorted-subset donors, while others were not shared. The non-shared ones had lower generation probabilities than the shared ones. The study sampled only blood, and tissue repertoires likely differ.

The chain has TRBV15 and TRBJ2-3; D possibly corresponds to TRBD1 (6 bases). The sequencing input was naive CD8+ T cells sorted from blood. The receptor was derived from a man between 18 and 29 years old in good health. The DNA for the CDR3 is TGTGCCACCAGCACCCGCCCGACAGGAACTTCCACAGATACGCAGTATTTT. It encodes CATSTRPTGTSTDTQYF.